The rows below give T cell receptor beta chains drawn from one sample of a study of blood T cell repertoires in COVID-19. Sequencing used immunoSEQ multiplex PCR; TCRdb keeps in-frame clones, though not all of them. Of about 190,000 clones listed, about 90% are singletons. Specimen: peripheral blood. These receptors all come from a man in his fifties with acute or convalescent COVID-19. Each CDR3 is given with its conserved first and last residue. D genes are given only for firm matches. Clone sizes are given selectively: once, few, many, or a class where the clone is expanded.

clone size | J gene | D gene | V gene | CDR3 DNA | CDR3 protein
. | TRBJ1-6 | . | TRBV15 | TGTGCCACCAGCAGAGATATCGATTCACCCCTCCACTTT | CATSRDIDSPLHF
. | TRBJ2-1 | . | TRBV18 | TGTGCCAGCTCACCGAACTCGGTGAGCTCCTACAATGAGCAGTTCTTC | CASSPNSVSSYNEQFF
. | TRBJ1-6 | . | TRBV25-1 | TGTGCCAGCAGAAGCACCGGGACTTTTTCACCCCTCCACTTT | CASRSTGTFSPLHF
. | TRBJ1-1 | . | TRBV27 | TGTGCCAGCAGTTTCAGAGGGACACTACGAAACACTGAAGCTTTCTTT | CASSFRGTLRNTEAFF
few | TRBJ1-6 | . | TRBV9 | TGTGCCAGCAGCGTAGTGGGGGAGGGGAATTCACCCCTCCACTTT | CASSVVGEGNSPLHF
once | TRBJ2-5 | TRBD2 | TRBV4-2 | TGTGCCAGCAGCCAAGCCACCCTAGCGGCAATGACCCAGTACTTC | CASSQATLAAMTQYF
. | TRBJ2-7 | TRBD1 | TRBV4-1 | TGCGCCAGCAGCCAAGATTGGACAGGGGGCGAGCAGTACTTC | CASSQDWTGGEQYF
. | TRBJ1-1 | . | TRBV7-2 | TGTGCCAGCAGCTTACAGGGGAACACTGAAGCTTTCTTT | CASSLQGNTEAFF
. | TRBJ1-4 | TRBD1 | TRBV28 | TGTGCCAGCCTCACAGGGGATGAAAAACTGTTTTTT | CASLTGDEKLFF
. | TRBJ1-1 | . | TRBV28 | TGTGCCAGCAGAGACGGATCCCTTGGAGCGAACACTGAAGCTTTCTTT | CASRDGSLGANTEAFF
. | TRBJ1-2 | . | TRBV10-1 | TGCGCCAGCAGTGAGACAGGAACTAACTATGGCTACACCTTC | CASSETGTNYGYTF
once | TRBJ1-1 | . | TRBV12-3/TRBV12-4 | TGTGCCAGCAGTTTGCGGGGGGGCACTGAAGCTTTCTTT | CASSLRGGTEAFF
. | TRBJ2-2 | . | TRBV6-6 | TGTGCCAGCAGTTACTCGTGGGGCGACACCGGGGAGCTGTTTTTT | CASSYSWGDTGELFF
. | TRBJ2-1 | TRBD2 | TRBV7-2 | TGTGCCAGCAGCGAACTAGCGGGGGCTTACAATGAGCAGTTCTTC | CASSELAGAYNEQFF
. | TRBJ1-1 | . | TRBV5-8 | TGTGCCAGCAGTCGGGGAGGGGCGAACACTGAAGCTTTCTTT | CASSRGGANTEAFF
. | TRBJ2-1 | TRBD2 | TRBV3-1/TRBV3-2 | TGTGCCAGCAGCCGGGGACTAGCGGGAGGAAAAGGAGAGCAGTTCTTC | CASSRGLAGGKGEQFF
. | TRBJ2-2 | . | TRBV24-1 | TGTGCCACCAGTGTTGGGGGGACCGGGGAGCTGTTTTTT | CATSVGGTGELFF
. | TRBJ2-7 | . | TRBV7-2 | TGTGCCAGCAGCTTAGCCGACAGCTCCTACGAGCAGTACTTC | CASSLADSSYEQYF
few | TRBJ1-1 | . | TRBV6-4 | TGTGCCAGCAGGCAGTCGGGGAACACTGAAGCTTTCTTT | CASRQSGNTEAFF
. | TRBJ1-2 | . | TRBV29-1 | TGCAGCGTTGATTCTGAGGGTGGCTACACCTTC | CSVDSEGGYTF
. | TRBJ1-5 | . | TRBV18 | TGTGCCAGCTCAAATACCTGGGCTAGCAATCAGCCCCAGCATTTT | CASSNTWASNQPQHF
. | TRBJ2-1 | . | TRBV28 | TGTGCCAGCAGTCCCTCGGTTGATGAGCAATTCTTC | CASSPSVDEQFF
. | TRBJ2-3 | . | TRBV6-2/TRBV6-3 | TGTGCCAGCAGTTACCCGTTTCAGGGCAATACGCAGTATTTT | CASSYPFQGNTQYF
once | TRBJ2-1 | . | TRBV11-2 | TGTGCCAGCAGCTTAGTCCCTACGGGTGAGCAGTTCTTC | CASSLVPTGEQFF
. | TRBJ2-6 | TRBD1 | TRBV4-2 | TGTGCCAGCAGTCCGGGACAGGTGGCCTCTGGGGCCAACGTCCTGACTTTC | CASSPGQVASGANVLTF
. | TRBJ2-2 | TRBD2 | TRBV7-8 | TGTGCCAGCAGCTTATCTAGCGGGGGTTTCGGGGAGCTGTTTTTT | CASSLSSGGFGELFF
. | TRBJ2-2 | . | TRBV14 | TGTGCCAGCAGCCGACAGGTTGCCACCGGGGAGCTGTTTTTT | CASSRQVATGELFF
. | TRBJ2-1 | TRBD1 | TRBV18 | TGTGCCAGCTCACCATTCCGGGACAGGGGCCCGAATGAGCAGTTCTTC | CASSPFRDRGPNEQFF
few | TRBJ2-3 | . | TRBV24-1 | TGTGCCACCAGTGAAAACAGGGAAGGGACGCAGTATTTT | CATSENREGTQYF
. | TRBJ2-1 | TRBD1 | TRBV9 | TGTGCCAGCAGCGTAGGACCTAGGACAGGGTCCAATGAGCAGTTCTTC | CASSVGPRTGSNEQFF
. | TRBJ2-5 | . | TRBV28 | TGTGCCAGCAGTTTTTACTCTAGCCGCCAAGAGACCCAGTACTTC | CASSFYSSRQETQYF
. | TRBJ1-4 | . | TRBV30 | TGTGCCTGGACCGGACAGCCTAATGAAAAACTGTTTTTT | CAWTGQPNEKLFF
. | TRBJ2-2 | . | TRBV27 | TGTGCCACCCAATTCTTCCCGGGGAACACCGGGGAGCTGTTTTTT | CATQFFPGNTGELFF
. | TRBJ2-7 | TRBD1 | TRBV7-9 | TGTGCCAGCAGTCACCGGGACAGAGGGAGTTCCGAGCAGTACTTC | CASSHRDRGSSEQYF
. | TRBJ2-5 | . | TRBV6-5 | TGTGCCAGCAGCCCCTCGGGCGGGGCTCAAGAGACCCAGTACTTC | CASSPSGGAQETQYF
. | TRBJ1-1 | . | TRBV2 | TGTGCCAGCAGTAAAAACAGGCAAATGAACACTGAAGCTTTCTTT | CASSKNRQMNTEAFF
. | TRBJ2-5 | TRBD1 | TRBV6-2/TRBV6-3 | TGTGCCAGCAGCAAATACAGGGGTGTCCAAGAGACCCAGTACTTC | CASSKYRGVQETQYF
. | TRBJ1-2 | TRBD1 | TRBV18 | TGTGCCAGCTCACCCGGGACAGGGGGCGGCTACACCTTC | CASSPGTGGGYTF
. | TRBJ2-3 | TRBD2 | TRBV7-9 | TGTGCCAGCAGCTTCCAGGCTAGCGGAGACACAGATACGCAGTATTTT | CASSFQASGDTDTQYF
. | TRBJ1-3 | . | TRBV28 | TGTGCCAGCAATTCCCCGGGACTCGGAAACACCATATATTTT | CASNSPGLGNTIYF
. | TRBJ1-1 | . | TRBV7-9 | TGTGCCAGCAGCTTATTCCAGGAACGGGAAGCTTTCTTT | CASSLFQEREAFF
. | TRBJ2-1 | TRBD1 | TRBV18 | TGTGCCAGCTCACCTACCAGACAGGGGAACAATGAGCAGTTCTTC | CASSPTRQGNNEQFF
. | TRBJ2-7 | . | TRBV5-8 | TGTGCCAGCAGCTTGGGGGGGGAGTACGAGCAGTACTTC | CASSLGGEYEQYF
. | TRBJ2-3 | TRBD2 | TRBV4-2 | TGTGCCAGCAGCCAAGAGGGACTAGCGGGGCGCACAGATACGCAGTATTTT | CASSQEGLAGRTDTQYF
. | TRBJ1-5 | . | TRBV6-1 | TGTGCCAGCAGTGAATCTTGGGAGGGTCAGCCCCAGCATTTT | CASSESWEGQPQHF
. | TRBJ1-2 | . | TRBV5-6 | TGTGCCAGCACCCGGATGGCAGGCCAAAGGAACTATGGCTACACCTTC | CASTRMAGQRNYGYTF
. | TRBJ2-1 | . | TRBV15 | TGTGCCACCAGGTTGGGAGGAAGGGGCTCCTACAATGAGCAGTTCTTC | CATRLGGRGSYNEQFF
. | TRBJ1-4 | . | TRBV6-5 | TGTGCCAGCAGTTCGACTGCGAGTACTGAAAAACTGTTTTTT | CASSSTASTEKLFF
. | TRBJ1-3 | . | TRBV27 | TGTGCCAGCAGTGTCATTTGGAGAAGCTCTGGAAACACCATATATTTT | CASSVIWRSSGNTIYF
. | TRBJ2-3 | TRBD2 | TRBV11-1 | TGTGCCAGCAGCCTCACTAGCGCGTTAGATACGCAGTATTTT | CASSLTSALDTQYF
. | TRBJ1-6 | TRBD1 | TRBV28 | TGTGCCAGCAGTACTACCGGGACAGGATGGTCACCCCTCCACTTT | CASSTTGTGWSPLHF
. | TRBJ2-7 | TRBD2 | TRBV6-5 | TGTGCCAGCAGGCAAGGGACTAGCGGGAGGGGCGAGCAGTACTTC | CASRQGTSGRGEQYF
once | TRBJ2-2 | TRBD1 | TRBV7-2 | TGTGCCAGCAGCTCGGGACAGGGGGGGACCGGGGAGCTGTTTTTT | CASSSGQGGTGELFF
. | TRBJ2-5 | . | TRBV4-2 | TGTGCCAGCAGCCGCAGAGGCCGGGACTTCCAAGAGACCCAGTACTTC | CASSRRGRDFQETQYF
once | TRBJ1-6 | TRBD1 | TRBV6-5 | TGTGCCAGCAGTTACCTACAGGACAGGGCTTCACCCCTCCACTTT | CASSYLQDRASPLHF
. | TRBJ1-2 | . | TRBV10-3 | TGTGCCATCAGTGAGGTTGAGGGTGGAGGCTACACCTTC | CAISEVEGGGYTF